This T cell receptor beta chain was sequenced for a study of breast tumors, draining lymph nodes, adjacent tissues. Trimming shortened V by 2 bases and J by 6 bases, and 13 bases separated the two germline ends. The CDR3 runs to 14 residues. CDR1 GTSNPN and CDR2 SVGIG come from the germline V gene (reference sequence). This clonotype occurred many times. Its antigen is still unknown. Whole-study results and caveats: Findings are consistent with lymph node origin and intratumoral expansion of most tumor T cells.

MiXCR, applied by TCRdb to the multiplex PCR reads, yields one record per CDR3 protein. Among tens of thousands of distinct CDR3 sequences, about 38% were seen once, and the ten largest hold around a quarter. Sequenced: breast tumor tissue. The chain has TRBV30 and TRBJ2-2; D perhaps matches TRBD2 (5 bases). This clonotype originated in a female donor with breast cancer. Some clones in this sample may be carry-over from other donors' samples. DNA of the CDR3: TGTGCCTGGAGTCCGGACTTGATGGCCGGGGAGCTGTTTTTT. It specifies CAWSPDLMAGELFF.